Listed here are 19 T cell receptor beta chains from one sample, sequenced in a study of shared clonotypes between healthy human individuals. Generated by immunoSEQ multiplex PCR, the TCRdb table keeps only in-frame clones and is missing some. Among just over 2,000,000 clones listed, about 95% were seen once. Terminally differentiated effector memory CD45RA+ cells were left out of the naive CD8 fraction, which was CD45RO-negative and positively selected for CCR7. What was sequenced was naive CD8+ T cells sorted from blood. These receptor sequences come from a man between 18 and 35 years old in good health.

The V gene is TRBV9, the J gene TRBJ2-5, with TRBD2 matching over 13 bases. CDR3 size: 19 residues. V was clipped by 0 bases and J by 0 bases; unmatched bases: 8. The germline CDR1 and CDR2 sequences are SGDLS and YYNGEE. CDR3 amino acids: CASSVARSGTSGNQETQYF. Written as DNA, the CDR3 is TGTGCCAGCAGCGTAGCCCGCTCCGGGACTAGCGGGAACCAAGAGACCCAGTACTTC. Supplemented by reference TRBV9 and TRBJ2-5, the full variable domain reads DSGVTQTPKHLITATGQRVTLRCSPRSGDLSVYWYQQSLDQGLQFLIQYYNGEERAKGNILERFSAQQFPDLHSELNLSSLELGDSALYFCASSVARSGTSGNQETQYFGPGTRLLVL.

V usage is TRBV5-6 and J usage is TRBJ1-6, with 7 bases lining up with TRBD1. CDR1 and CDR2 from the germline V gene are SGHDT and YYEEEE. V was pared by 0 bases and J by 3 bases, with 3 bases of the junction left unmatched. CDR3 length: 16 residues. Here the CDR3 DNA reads TGTGCCAGCAGCTTGGACAGGGGATACTATAATTCACCCCTCCACTTT. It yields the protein CASSLDRGYYNSPLHF.

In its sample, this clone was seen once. This CDR3 is CASSARPAETQYF. In nucleotides, the CDR3 is TGTGCCAGCAGTGCTCGACCGGCGGAGACCCAGTACTTC. The chain uses TRBV6-5 and TRBJ2-5; D ambiguous. Germline CDR1 and CDR2: MNHEY and SVGAGI. The CDR3 totals 13 residues. Trimming took off 5 bases at V and 5 bases at J, with 12 bases between the two ends.

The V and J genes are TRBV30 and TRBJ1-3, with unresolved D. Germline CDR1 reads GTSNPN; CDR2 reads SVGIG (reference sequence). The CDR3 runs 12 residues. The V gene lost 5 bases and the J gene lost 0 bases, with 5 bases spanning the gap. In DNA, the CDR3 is TGTGCCTGGGTCCCCTCTGGAAACACCATATATTTT. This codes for CAWVPSGNTIYF.

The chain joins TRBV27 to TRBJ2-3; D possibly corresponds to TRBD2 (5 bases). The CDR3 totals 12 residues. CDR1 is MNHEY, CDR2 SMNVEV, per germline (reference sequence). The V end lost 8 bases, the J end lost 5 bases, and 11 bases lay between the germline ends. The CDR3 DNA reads TGTGCCAGCGGCCCTGGAGGAGATACGCAGTATTTT. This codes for CASGPGGDTQYF.

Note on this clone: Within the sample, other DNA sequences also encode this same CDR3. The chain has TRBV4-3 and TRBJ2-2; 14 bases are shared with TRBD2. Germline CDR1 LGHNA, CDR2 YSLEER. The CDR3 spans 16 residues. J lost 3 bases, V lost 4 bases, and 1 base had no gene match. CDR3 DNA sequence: TGCGCCAGCAGCCTGGGACTAGCGGGAGACACCGGGGAGCTGTTTTTT. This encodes CASSLGLAGDTGELFF.

CDR3 bases: TGTGCCAGCAGTGAAGCCGCCACAGGGTGGAATGAGCAGTTCTTC. Translated: CASSEAATGWNEQFF. V and J are TRBV6-1 and TRBJ2-1; D is possibly TRBD1 (6 bases). Looked up from germline, CDR1 is MNHNS and CDR2 is SASEGT. V shed 0 bases and J shed 7 bases, with 13 bases lying between them. CDR3 size: 15 residues.

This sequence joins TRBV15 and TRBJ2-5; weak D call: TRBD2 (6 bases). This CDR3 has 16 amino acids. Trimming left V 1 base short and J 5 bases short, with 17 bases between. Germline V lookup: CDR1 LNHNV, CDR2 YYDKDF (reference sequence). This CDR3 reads CATSRVGREEDETQYF. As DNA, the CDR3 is TGTGCCACCAGCAGAGTAGGGCGGGAAGAGGATGAGACCCAGTACTTC.

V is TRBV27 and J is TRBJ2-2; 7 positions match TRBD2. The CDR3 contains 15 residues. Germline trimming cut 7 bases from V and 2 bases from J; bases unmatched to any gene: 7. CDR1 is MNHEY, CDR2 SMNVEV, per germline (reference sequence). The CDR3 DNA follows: TGTGCCAGCACGGGAGGCAGCCCTAACACCGGGGAGCTGTTTTTT. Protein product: CASTGGSPNTGELFF.

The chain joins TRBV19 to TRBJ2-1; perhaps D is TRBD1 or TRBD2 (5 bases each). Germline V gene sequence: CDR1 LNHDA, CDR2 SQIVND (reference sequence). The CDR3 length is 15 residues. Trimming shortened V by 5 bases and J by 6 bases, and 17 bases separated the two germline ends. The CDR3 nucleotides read TGTGCCAGTAGTGCATCTACCGGGGCCCCCAATGAGCAGTTCTTC. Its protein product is CASSASTGAPNEQFF.

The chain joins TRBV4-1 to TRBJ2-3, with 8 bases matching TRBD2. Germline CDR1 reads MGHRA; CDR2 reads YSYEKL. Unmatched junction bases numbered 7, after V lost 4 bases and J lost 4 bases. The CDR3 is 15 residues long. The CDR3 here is CASSPPAGEPDTQYF. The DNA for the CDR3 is TGCGCCAGCAGCCCCCCAGCGGGGGAACCAGATACGCAGTATTTT.

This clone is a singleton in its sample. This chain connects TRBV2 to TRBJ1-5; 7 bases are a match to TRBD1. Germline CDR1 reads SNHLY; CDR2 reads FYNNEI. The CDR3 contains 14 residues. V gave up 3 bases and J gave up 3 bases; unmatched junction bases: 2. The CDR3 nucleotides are TGTGCCAGCAGTGAGGGACAGTACAATCAGCCCCAGCATTTT. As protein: CASSEGQYNQPQHF.

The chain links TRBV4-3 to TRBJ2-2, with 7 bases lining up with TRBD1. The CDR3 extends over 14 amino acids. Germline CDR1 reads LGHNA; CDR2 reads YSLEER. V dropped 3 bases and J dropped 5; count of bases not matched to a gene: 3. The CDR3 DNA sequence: TGCGCCAGCAGCCAGACAGGGCCAACCGGGGAGCTGTTTTTT. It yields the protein CASSQTGPTGELFF.

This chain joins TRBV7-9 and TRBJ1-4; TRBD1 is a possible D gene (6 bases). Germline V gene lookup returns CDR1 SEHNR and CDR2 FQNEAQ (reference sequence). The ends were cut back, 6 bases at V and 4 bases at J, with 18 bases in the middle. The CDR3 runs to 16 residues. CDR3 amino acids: CASRLVPGAFNEKLFF. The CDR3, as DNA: TGTGCCAGCAGACTCGTCCCAGGGGCCTTTAATGAAAAACTGTTTTTT.

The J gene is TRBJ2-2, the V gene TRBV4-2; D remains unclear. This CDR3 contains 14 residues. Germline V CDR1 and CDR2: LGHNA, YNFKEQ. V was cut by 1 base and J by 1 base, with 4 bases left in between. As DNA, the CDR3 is TGTGCCAGCAGCCAAGGATGGAACACCGGGGAGCTGTTTTTT. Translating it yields CASSQGWNTGELFF.

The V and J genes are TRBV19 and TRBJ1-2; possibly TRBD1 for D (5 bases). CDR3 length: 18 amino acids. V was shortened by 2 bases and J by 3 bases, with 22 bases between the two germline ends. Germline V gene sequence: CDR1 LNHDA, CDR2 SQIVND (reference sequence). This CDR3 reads CASSISWTTPGAYYGYTF. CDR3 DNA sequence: TGTGCCAGTAGTATAAGTTGGACCACCCCCGGGGCTTACTATGGCTACACCTTC.

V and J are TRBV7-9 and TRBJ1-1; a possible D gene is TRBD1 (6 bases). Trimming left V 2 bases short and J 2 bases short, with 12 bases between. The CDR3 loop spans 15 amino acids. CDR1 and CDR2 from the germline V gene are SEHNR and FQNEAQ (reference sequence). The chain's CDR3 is CASSLLQGINTEAFF. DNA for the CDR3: TGTGCCAGCAGCTTACTCCAGGGGATTAACACTGAAGCTTTCTTT.

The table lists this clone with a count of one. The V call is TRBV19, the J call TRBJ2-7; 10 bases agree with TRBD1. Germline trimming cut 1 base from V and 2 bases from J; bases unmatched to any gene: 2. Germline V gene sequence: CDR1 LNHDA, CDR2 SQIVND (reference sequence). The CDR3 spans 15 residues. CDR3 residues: CASSIVGTGAYEQYF. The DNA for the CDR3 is TGTGCCAGTAGTATAGTCGGGACAGGGGCCTACGAGCAGTACTTC.

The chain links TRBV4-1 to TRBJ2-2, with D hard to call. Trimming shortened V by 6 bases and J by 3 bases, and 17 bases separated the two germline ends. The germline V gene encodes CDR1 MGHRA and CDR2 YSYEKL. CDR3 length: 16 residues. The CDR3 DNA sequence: TGCGCCAGCAGTGTAATCGGACCCCAGGACACCGGGGAGCTGTTTTTT. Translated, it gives CASSVIGPQDTGELFF.